This TCR beta chain was recorded in a study of blood T cell repertoires in COVID-19. Measured with immunoSEQ multiplex PCR; TCRdb has only the in-frame clones, and not every one. Of 200,000 to 300,000 clones in the sample, around four fifths were seen once. Per germline, CDR1 SGHNT and CDR2 YYREEE (reference sequence). V lost 0 bases and J lost 1, with 10 bases in between. The CDR3 totals 15 residues. The chain employs TRBV5-4 and TRBJ1-1; D gene uncertain. Sequencing was carried out using peripheral blood. The receptor was derived from a man between 60 and 75 years old with acute or convalescent COVID-19. The CDR3 DNA reads TGTGCCAGCAGCTTGGGAGGGCCAGGGAACACTGAAGCTTTCTTT. The encoded protein is CASSLGGPGNTEAFF.